This T cell receptor (beta chain) came from a study of blood T cell repertoires in COVID-19. Study context: The United States, Italy and Spain supplied acute and convalescent COVID-19 samples. The analysed material was cDNA or gDNA that came from T cells, B-cell-depleted T cells, or PBMCs.

Produced via immunoSEQ multiplex PCR; TCRdb's table is partial and in-frame only. Seen here are 80,000 to 100,000 clones, about 90% observed once, and the top ten hold about 1.7%. The V gene lost 6 bases and the J gene lost 9 bases, with 11 bases spanning the gap. This CDR3 contains 10 residues. CDR1 is SQVTM and CDR2 is ANQGSEA in the germline V gene. The sequencing sample was made of peripheral blood. The clonotype originates from a human donor with active COVID-19. The donor label of this sample is uncertain. The chain combines TRBV29-1 with TRBJ1-2; no firm D call. CDR3 DNA sequence: TGCAGCGTCGAGGAGGTTAGCTACACCTTC. Protein sequence: CSVEEVSYTF.